Listed below are T cell receptor beta chains from one sample, sequenced in a study of regulatory T cells in long-lasting Graves disease. TCRdb analysed the multiplex PCR reads with MiXCR anew, one entry per CDR3 protein. The table lists over 300,000 distinct CDR3 sequences, about 19% of them singletons. The material sequenced was peripheral blood mononuclear cells (PBMCs), taken when the disease was refractory, from a patient treated with antithyroid drugs. Source of these receptors: a female donor with Graves disease. CDR3s include the opening cysteine and the closing phenylalanine or tryptophan. A D gene is named only where the DNA matches it firmly. Size tells how often a clone was seen (once, few, many) or the class of an expanded clone, and some rows leave it out.

CDR3 DNA,CDR3 protein,V gene,clone size,D gene,J gene
TGCAGTGCTCGTACTAGCGGGAGGACTGGGGCCAACGTCCTGACTTTC,CSARTSGRTGANVLTF,TRBV20-1,-,TRBD2,TRBJ2-6
TGTGCCATCAGTGAAAACAGCTACGAGCAGTACTTC,CAISENSYEQYF,TRBV10-3,few,-,TRBJ2-7
TGCGCCAGCAGCCCCACGGACAGGGGCCTCTCTGGAAACACCATATATTTT,CASSPTDRGLSGNTIYF,TRBV5-1,few,TRBD1,TRBJ1-3
TGCAGTGCTAGAGACTACAGGGGGCAGGCCTATAATTCACCCCTCCACTTT,CSARDYRGQAYNSPLHF,TRBV20-1,-,TRBD1,TRBJ1-6
TGTGCCAGCAGTGAACAGGTTCCTCCTAGCAATCAGCCCCAGCATTTT,CASSEQVPPSNQPQHF,TRBV6-1,many,-,TRBJ1-5
TGTGCCAGCAGCGTAGGGGAATCCTACGAGCAGTACTTC,CASSVGESYEQYF,TRBV9,many,-,TRBJ2-7
TGTGCCTGGAGTGTAGTCAAGGATTACGAGCAGTACTTC,CAWSVVKDYEQYF,TRBV30,-,-,TRBJ2-7
TGTGCCAGCAGTGGGGTAGGGGGATCGGGCAATCAGCCCCAGCATTTT,CASSGVGGSGNQPQHF,TRBV2,many,-,TRBJ1-5
TGTGCCAGTATTGGCAGGGGGCAGGATGGCTACACCTTC,CASIGRGQDGYTF,TRBV19,few,TRBD1,TRBJ1-2
TGTGCCAGCAGCCAACGCGGGATAGCCAAAAACATTCAGTACTTC,CASSQRGIAKNIQYF,TRBV3-1,many,-,TRBJ2-4
TGTGCCAGCAGTTTATTCCCCCCGGTTAGCGGGAGTAGCTACGAGCAGTACTTC,CASSLFPPVSGSSYEQYF,TRBV28,many,TRBD2,TRBJ2-7
TGCGCCAGCAGGGCGTGGCAGATCAACACTGAAGCTTTCTTT,CASRAWQINTEAFF,TRBV5-1,few,-,TRBJ1-1
TGCAGTGCTAGAACATTACGGGACTCCCCGTACGAGCAGTACTTC,CSARTLRDSPYEQYF,TRBV20-1,-,-,TRBJ2-7
TGTGCCAGCAGCCGAAAAAACGAGCAGTACTTC,CASSRKNEQYF,TRBV5-4,many,-,TRBJ2-7
TGTGCCACCAGCAGAGGAAGGGGAAGCTATGGCTACACCTTC,CATSRGRGSYGYTF,TRBV15,many,-,TRBJ1-2
TGTGCCAGCACCGTCGAAAGAACTAATGAAAAACTGTTTTTT,CASTVERTNEKLFF,TRBV7-8,many,-,TRBJ1-4
TGTGCCAGTAATCAGGTTCCGAACACTGAAGCTTTCTTT,CASNQVPNTEAFF,TRBV28,many,-,TRBJ1-1
TGTGCCAGCAGTGCATTACTAGCGGGGGCTCCCTACGAGCAGTACTTC,CASSALLAGAPYEQYF,TRBV2,many,TRBD2,TRBJ2-7
TGTGCCAGCAGTTATATGGGCCCACTCTTCCCCTCCGAGCAGTACTTC,CASSYMGPLFPSEQYF,TRBV6-9,many,-,TRBJ2-7
TGTGCCAGCAGCACGACAGGATACGAGCAGTACTTC,CASSTTGYEQYF,TRBV7-9,many,-,TRBJ2-7
TGCAGTGCGAGAGGCGGACTCCCCAATCAGCCCCAGCATTTT,CSARGGLPNQPQHF,TRBV20-1,few,-,TRBJ1-5
TGTGCCAGCAACACCAACATTCCGGGACTAGCGGGAATCTACGAGCAGTACTTC,CASNTNIPGLAGIYEQYF,TRBV28,many,TRBD2,TRBJ2-7
TGTGCCAGCAGCCGACTAGCGGGGACGTACAATGAGCAGTTCTTC,CASSRLAGTYNEQFF,TRBV11-2,few,TRBD2,TRBJ2-1
TGTGCCAGCAGCTATATGGGAGTTATGAACACTGAAGCTTTCTTT,CASSYMGVMNTEAFF,TRBV11-1,many,-,TRBJ1-1
TGTGCCAGCAGCTTAGCGGCGGGAGGGCCCGGGGAGCAGTACTTC,CASSLAAGGPGEQYF,TRBV7-9,few,TRBD2,TRBJ2-7
TGTGCCAGCAGGGCGGCCCGGAGCTCCTACGAGCAGTACTTC,CASRAARSSYEQYF,TRBV28,many,-,TRBJ2-7